These 27 T cell receptor beta chains originate from one sample sequenced in a study of neurological immune-mediated disorders. Time point defined: longitudinal time-point 3. Each CDR3 protein gets one entry after TCRdb re-called the 5' RACE reads with MiXCR. The table has over 90,000 distinct CDR3 sequences, 9.5% to 14% seen once. The sample comprised PBMCs. These receptors came from a female donor with HTLV-1-associated myelopathy (HAM/TSP).

The chain employs TRBV9 and TRBJ2-7, with D possibly TRBD2 on 6 matching bases. Between the trimmed V and J ends, which lost 4 bases and 3 bases, there was a span of 11 bases. In germline, CDR1 is SGDLS, CDR2 YYNGEE. This CDR3 is 13 amino acids long. CDR3 amino acids: CASSPGRGYEQYF. DNA of the CDR3: TGTGCCAGCAGCCCCGGGCGGGGCTACGAGCAGTACTTC.

Sample share makes this clonotype medium-sized. This chain's CDR3 is CASSRKGATEAFF. The CDR3 DNA follows: TGTGCCAGCAGCCGAAAGGGCGCCACTGAAGCTTTCTTT. The chain is built from TRBV7-2 and TRBJ1-1; the D is unclear. V lost 5 bases and J lost 4, with 11 bases in between. The CDR3 consists of 13 residues. The V gene's germline CDR1 is SGHTA and CDR2 FQGNSA.

The table lists this clonotype with many counts. V usage is TRBV12-3 or TRBV12-4 and J usage is TRBJ2-1; 9 bases are shared with TRBD1. With V trimmed by 2 bases and J by 8 bases, 7 bases remained unmatched. The CDR3 totals 15 residues. The CDR3 is CASSLTGTGNDEQFF. In DNA, the CDR3 is TGTGCCAGCAGTTTAACCGGGACAGGGAACGATGAGCAGTTCTTC.

This clonotype was recorded many times. The chain links TRBV7-9 to TRBJ2-3; the D call may be TRBD1 or TRBD2 (5 bases each). This CDR3 contains 14 residues. The V gene's germline CDR1 is SEHNR and CDR2 FQNEAQ (reference sequence). V was trimmed by 3 bases and J by 5 bases, leaving 12 bases between them. The CDR3 reads CASSFEGTGDTQYF. CDR3 coding DNA: TGTGCCAGCAGCTTCGAAGGGACCGGAGATACGCAGTATTTT. Based on the CDR3 plus reference TRBV7-9 and TRBJ2-3, the full variable domain is DTGVSQNPRHKITKRGQNVTFRCDPISEHNRLYWYRQTLGQGPEFLTYFQNEAQLEKSRLLSDRFSAERPKGSFSTLEIQRTEQGDSAMYLCASSFEGTGDTQYFGPGTRLTVL.

The chain uses TRBV27 and TRBJ2-3, with 8 bases that match TRBD1. V trimming: 5 bases; J trimming: 2 bases; junction bases outside the gene matches: 3. This CDR3 has 14 amino acids. The germline V gene has CDR1 MNHEY and CDR2 SMNVEV (reference sequence). Here the CDR3 reads CASSRTGNTDTQYF. The CDR3 DNA sequence: TGTGCCAGCAGTCGGACAGGGAACACAGATACGCAGTATTTT.

In its sample, this clonotype was seen many times. The chain uses TRBV20-1 and TRBJ2-1; 16 bases match TRBD2. Germline V gene data show CDR1 as DFQATT and CDR2 as SNEGSKA (reference sequence). Trimming took 5 bases from V and 1 from J; bases not matched to a gene: 5. The CDR3 runs 17 residues. The CDR3 loop reads CSAVGLAGGMSYNEQFF. The CDR3, as DNA: TGCAGTGCTGTGGGACTAGCGGGGGGGATGTCCTACAATGAGCAGTTCTTC.

The chain couples TRBV12-3 or TRBV12-4 to TRBJ1-2; the D gene is possibly TRBD1 (5 bases). V lost 8 bases and J lost 4, with 11 bases in between. The CDR3 is made up of 12 amino acids. The CDR3 bases are TGTGCCAGCCTCGGGGGTCGCTATGGCTACACCTTC. Residues: CASLGGRYGYTF.

This clonotype was found many times. The genes are TRBV11-2 and TRBJ2-1; tentative D call: TRBD2 (7 bases). Trimming left V 5 bases short and J 6 bases short, with 32 bases between. The CDR3 extends over 20 amino acids. Germline V gene data show CDR1 as SGHAT and CDR2 as FQNNGV. The CDR3 loop reads CASSRTANLNTGGAPNEQFF. CDR3 DNA sequence: TGTGCCAGCAGCCGAACCGCCAACCTGAATACTGGGGGGGCCCCCAATGAGCAGTTCTTC.

As regards this clonotype: Just one base apart from a much larger clone, this may be a read error. The rearrangement joins TRBV6-5 to TRBJ2-5; D might be TRBD1 or TRBD2, each matching 5 bases. CDR1 MNHEY and CDR2 SVGAGI come from the germline V gene. The CDR3 sequence is 13 residues long. Trimming took 6 bases from V and 11 from J, leaving 19 bases between them. CDR3 sequence reads: CASSPTVGVGQYF. The CDR3 DNA reads as TGTGCCAGCAGCCCCACGGTGGGGGTGGGGCAGTACTTC.

This clonotype has a count of ten or more. This rearrangement joins TRBV15 to TRBJ1-5; D not certain. The germline V gene encodes CDR1 LNHNV and CDR2 YYDKDF (reference sequence). V dropped 4 bases and J dropped 6 bases, with 13 bases sitting between them. This CDR3 is built from 14 residues. CDR3 in DNA: TGTGCCACCAGCACCTACGGGGTAGGTCAGCCCCAGCATTTT. This sequence encodes CATSTYGVGQPQHF.

There are many counts of this clonotype. The chain couples TRBV5-1 to TRBJ2-5, with a weak D call TRBD2 (6 bases). V lost 1 base and J lost 3, with 10 bases in between. The CDR3 length is 14 residues. CDR1 and CDR2 (germline): SGHRS, YFSETQ. The CDR3 region has the DNA TGCGCCAGCAGCTTGATGGAGGGAAAAGAGACCCAGTACTTC. Translated, it gives CASSLMEGKETQYF. Looking up the rest from reference TRBV5-1 and TRBJ2-5 gives the full variable domain: KAGVTQTPRYLIKTRGQQVTLSCSPISGHRSVSWYQQTPGQGLQFLFEYFSETQRNKGNFPGRFSGRQFSNSRSEMNVSTLELGDSALYLCASSLMEGKETQYFGPGTRLLVL.

The DNA for the CDR3 is TGCAGTGCTAGGTTTCAGTACGAGCAGTACTTC. Translating gives CSARFQYEQYF. V usage is TRBV20-1 and J usage is TRBJ2-7; D unclear. This CDR3 region has 11 residues. Germline V CDR1 and CDR2: DFQATT, SNEGSKA (reference sequence). Trimming stripped 3 bases from V and 4 bases from J, with 7 bases between.

There are a few counts of this clonotype. The chain links TRBV7-6 to TRBJ1-6, with D unclear. V was trimmed by 2 bases and J by 5 bases, leaving 7 bases between them. Germline V gene data show CDR1 as SGHVS and CDR2 as FNYEAQ. This CDR3 region has 14 residues. The CDR3 spells CASSLNGNNSPLHF. In DNA, the CDR3 is TGTGCCAGCAGCTTAAACGGGAATAATTCACCCCTCCACTTT.

Many counts were recorded for this clonotype. The chain has TRBV7-2 and TRBJ1-6; no reliable D call. CDR3 size: 15 residues. Trimming stripped 5 bases from V and 6 bases from J, with 14 bases between. CDR1 SGHTA and CDR2 FQGNSA come from the germline V gene. The DNA of the CDR3 is TGTGCCAGCAGCCGTGGTAGACGGGGTAATTCACCCCTCCACTTT. This sequence encodes CASSRGRRGNSPLHF.

Regarding this clonotype: A much larger clonotype is one base distant, so this may be a read error. The rearrangement uses TRBV5-1 and TRBJ2-1, with 7 bases matching TRBD2. This CDR3 spans 13 amino acids. Germline V gene lookup returns CDR1 SGHRS and CDR2 YFSETQ. Germline trimming cut 0 bases from V and 15 bases from J; bases unmatched to any gene: 9. CDR3 protein: CASSLDGLGRRFF. The CDR3 nucleotides read TGCGCCAGCAGCTTGGACGGACTAGGACGTCGGTTCTTC.

Turning to this clonotype: A much larger clone differs by one base, so this may be a read error. The V gene is TRBV19, the J gene TRBJ2-2; D possibly uses TRBD1 or TRBD2 (5 bases each). CDR1 and CDR2 from the germline V gene are LNHDA and SQIVND (reference sequence). The CDR3 is made up of 18 amino acids. Written as DNA, the CDR3 is TGTGCCAGTAGTTTGACGAGCCGGGACCCAACGAACACCCGGGAGCTGTTTTTT. Amino acids: CASSLTSRDPTNTRELFF.

The table lists this clonotype with many counts. The DNA of the CDR3 is TGTGCCAGCAGCTTGGGTTACACGCAGTATTTT. Translating it yields CASSLGYTQYF. This rearrangement joins TRBV7-8 to TRBJ2-3; no reliable D call. CDR1 SGHVS and CDR2 FQNEAQ come from the germline V gene. The V end lost 3 bases, the J end lost 9 bases, and 7 bases lay between the germline ends. The length of the CDR3 is 11 residues.

A few counts support this clonotype. This sequence joins TRBV2 and TRBJ2-3; no clear D gene. Germline V gene data show CDR1 as SNHLY and CDR2 as FYNNEI. This CDR3 contains 14 residues. The V and J ends lost 8 bases and 1 base respectively, with 13 bases between them. The CDR3 DNA reads TGTGCCAGCGAGGACCGTAGACGCACAGATACGCAGTATTTT. Encoded protein: CASEDRRRTDTQYF.

Of note for this clonotype: Here the CDR3 omits its conserved ending phenylalanine or tryptophan, so a read error is the likely source. V gene TRBV5-1 combines with J gene TRBJ2-7; D remains ambiguous. This CDR3 spans 12 amino acids. V dropped 1 base and J dropped 2 bases, with 4 bases sitting between them. Looked up from germline, CDR1 is SGHRS and CDR2 is YFSETQ. The CDR3 DNA sequence: TGCGCCAGCAGCTTGAGGCCCTACGAGCAGTACTTA. Its translation: CASSLRPYEQYL.

With respect to this clonotype: A much larger clone lies one base from this, so it may be a read error. V usage is TRBV12-3 or TRBV12-4 and J usage is TRBJ1-4; 7 bases are shared with TRBD1. Unmatched junction bases numbered 11, after V lost 6 bases and J lost 7 bases. The length of the CDR3 is 15 residues. The CDR3 is CASSRAGTEFEKLFF. In DNA, the CDR3 is TGTGCCAGCAGCCGGGCCGGGACAGAGTTTGAAAAACTGTTTTTT.

At least ten counts were recorded for this clonotype. The chain employs TRBV10-3 and TRBJ2-3; 9 bases align to TRBD2. CDR1 and CDR2 (germline): ENHRY, SYGVKD. J gave up 4 bases and V 2 bases, and 10 bases lay outside the gene matches. This CDR3 is 17 amino acids long. The CDR3 DNA is TGTGCCATCAGTGAGAGATTAGCGGGGGTAGTGGCAGATACGCAGTATTTT. It yields the protein CAISERLAGVVADTQYF.

There are many counts of this clonotype. The chain couples TRBV15 to TRBJ2-2; 7 bases fit TRBD1. With V trimmed by 7 bases and J by 5 bases, 13 bases remained unmatched. Germline assignment: CDR1 LNHNV and CDR2 YYDKDF (reference sequence). This CDR3 spans 16 amino acids. The CDR3 bases are TGTGCCACCACTCAGACAGGGATCAGATTGACCGGGGAGCTGTTTTTT. Encoded protein: CATTQTGIRLTGELFF.

This clonotype was detected ten times or more. V is TRBV5-1 and J is TRBJ2-3; tentative D call: TRBD1 (6 bases). Deletions cut 0 bases from V and 1 base from J, with 15 bases between. This CDR3 is 17 amino acids long. The germline V gene has CDR1 SGHRS and CDR2 YFSETQ. DNA of the CDR3: TGCGCCAGCAGCTTGGCGTCACCGGGACACGGCACAGATACGCAGTATTTT. Its translation is CASSLASPGHGTDTQYF.

A few counts support this clonotype. The CDR3 loop is CASSPRGSIAGGYEQYF. CDR3 nucleotide sequence: TGTGCCAGCAGCCCCAGGGGCTCTATAGCGGGGGGCTACGAGCAGTACTTC. The chain has TRBV7-9 and TRBJ2-7; 10 nucleotides match TRBD2. With 5 bases clipped from V and 3 bases from J, the junction kept 13 bases outside the gene matches. The CDR3 has 17 residues. Germline CDR1 SEHNR, CDR2 FQNEAQ (reference sequence). Together with reference TRBV7-9 and TRBJ2-7, the CDR3 gives the full variable domain: DTGVSQNPRHKITKRGQNVTFRCDPISEHNRLYWYRQTLGQGPEFLTYFQNEAQLEKSRLLSDRFSAERPKGSFSTLEIQRTEQGDSAMYLCASSPRGSIAGGYEQYFGPGTRLTVT.

This clonotype was observed at least ten times. The chain couples TRBV7-2 to TRBJ2-5; D is unclear. The ends were cut back, 4 bases at V and 7 bases at J, with 13 bases in the middle. Germline V CDR1 and CDR2: SGHTA, FQGNSA. The CDR3 is 13 amino acids. The CDR3: CASSSRPLGTQYF. CDR3 DNA: TGTGCCAGCAGCTCCCGGCCCCTGGGGACCCAGTACTTC.

The gene calls are TRBV5-8 and TRBJ2-3; 12 bases line up with TRBD2. The CDR3 spans 15 residues. The trim removed 4 bases at V and 5 bases at J, leaving 5 bases unmatched. Germline CDR1 and CDR2: SGHTS and YDEGEE. The CDR3 spells CASSKLAGGGDTQYF. CDR3 DNA sequence: TGTGCCAGCAGCAAACTAGCGGGGGGAGGAGATACGCAGTATTTT.

Ten or more counts support this clonotype. V and J are TRBV20-1 and TRBJ2-2, with D maybe TRBD1 (6 bases). Germline V gene sequence: CDR1 DFQATT, CDR2 SNEGSKA (reference sequence). The CDR3 consists of 13 residues. Trimming shortened V by 6 bases and J by 7 bases, and 15 bases separated the two germline ends. The CDR3 protein is CSAKQGPIGELFF. The CDR3 region has the DNA TGCAGTGCCAAACAGGGACCGATCGGGGAGCTGTTTTTT.